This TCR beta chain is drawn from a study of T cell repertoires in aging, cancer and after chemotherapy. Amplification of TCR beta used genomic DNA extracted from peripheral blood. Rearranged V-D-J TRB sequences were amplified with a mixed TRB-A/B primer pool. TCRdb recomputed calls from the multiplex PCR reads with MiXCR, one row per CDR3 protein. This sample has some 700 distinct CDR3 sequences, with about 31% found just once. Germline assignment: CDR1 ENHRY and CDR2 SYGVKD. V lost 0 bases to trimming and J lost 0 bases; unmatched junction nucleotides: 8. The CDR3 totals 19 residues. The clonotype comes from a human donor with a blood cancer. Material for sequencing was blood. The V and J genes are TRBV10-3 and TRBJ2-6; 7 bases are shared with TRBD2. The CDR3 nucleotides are TGTGCCATCAGTGAGTCCAGATTAGCGGGTATCTCTGGGGCCAACGTCCTGACTTTC. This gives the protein CAISESRLAGISGANVLTF.